The T cell receptor (beta chain) described here comes from a study of cytomegalovirus exposure and HLA in healthy donors. Study background: When 398 donors were genotyped, roughly 82% of them were found to fall in the Caucasian-associated ancestry cluster. Regarding the study as a whole: Listed as cytomegalovirus-associated were around 160 TCR beta chains. Per published reports, the classifier diagnosed cytomegalovirus status with high specificity and sensitivity.

Points on this clone: What it binds is not known.

Germline V gene data show CDR1 as SEHNR and CDR2 as FQNEAQ (reference sequence). CDR3 length: 16 residues. Trimming left V 3 bases short and J 5 bases short, with 17 bases between. Each donor's status was that of a healthy bone marrow donor. PCR amplification relied on 60 Vbeta primers (plus 13 Jbeta primers). Sequenced by immunoSEQ multiplex PCR; TCRdb stores in-frame clones only, minus some. The sample includes 100,000 to 150,000 clones, almost 85% of them seen just once. The J gene is TRBJ1-5, the V gene TRBV7-9, with D maybe TRBD1 (5 bases). Sequences were obtained from PBMCs. The receptor was derived from a boy aged 2-15 years in good health and CMV-seronegative. The CDR3 DNA reads TGTGCCAGCAGCTTTGGGACTGATACCCCCTATCAGCCCCAGCATTTT. This translates into CASSFGTDTPYQPQHF.